This TCR beta chain was sequenced during a study of shared clonotypes between healthy human individuals. To note about this clone: Its specificity is not known.

CDR3 length: 15 residues. Trimming stripped 4 bases from V and 2 bases from J, with 14 bases between. Germline V gives CDR1 SGDLS, CDR2 YYNGEE. The method was immunoSEQ multiplex PCR; TCRdb's version includes in-frame clones alone and lacks a portion of them. The sample lists under 1,100,000 clones, about 80% occurring once. Study outcomes and limitations: Sequencing depth was expected to influence donor clonotype sharing. Investigators collected only blood, and repertoires in tissues likely differ.

Sequenced: memory CD4+ T cells sorted from blood. Subset described: CD45RA-negative fraction. The chain has TRBV9 and TRBJ2-3; TRBD1 or TRBD2 may be the D gene (6 bases each). The origin of this receptor is a man aged 18-30 years in good health. CDR3 loop: CASSRRGGPTDTQYF. The CDR3 nucleotides are TGTGCCAGCAGCAGACGTGGGGGGCCCACAGATACGCAGTATTTT. The whole variable domain, filled in from reference TRBV9 and TRBJ2-3, reads DSGVTQTPKHLITATGQRVTLRCSPRSGDLSVYWYQQSLDQGLQFLIQYYNGEERAKGNILERFSAQQFPDLHSELNLSSLELGDSALYFCASSRRGGPTDTQYFGPGTRLTVL.